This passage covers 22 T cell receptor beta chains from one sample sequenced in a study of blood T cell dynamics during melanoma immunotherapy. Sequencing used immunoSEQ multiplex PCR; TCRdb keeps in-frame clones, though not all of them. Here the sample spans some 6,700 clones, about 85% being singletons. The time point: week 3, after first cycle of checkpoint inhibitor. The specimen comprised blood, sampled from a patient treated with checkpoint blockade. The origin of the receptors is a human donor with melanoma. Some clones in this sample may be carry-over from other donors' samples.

The CDR3 is CASRVGENSPLHF. CDR3 sequence (DNA): TGTGCCAGCCGGGTCGGGGAAAATTCACCCCTCCACTTT. J is TRBJ1-6 and V is TRBV18, with no clear D. Trimming removed 8 bases at V and 7 bases at J, with 12 bases between. The germline CDR1 and CDR2 sequences are KGHSH and LQKENI. This CDR3 is built from 13 residues. The full variable domain, completed using reference TRBV18 and TRBJ1-6, is NAGVMQNPRHLVRRRGQEARLRCSPMKGHSHVYWYRQLPEEGLKFMVYLQKENIIDESGMPKERFSAEFPKEGPSILRIQQVVRGDSAAYFCASRVGENSPLHFGNGTRLTVT.

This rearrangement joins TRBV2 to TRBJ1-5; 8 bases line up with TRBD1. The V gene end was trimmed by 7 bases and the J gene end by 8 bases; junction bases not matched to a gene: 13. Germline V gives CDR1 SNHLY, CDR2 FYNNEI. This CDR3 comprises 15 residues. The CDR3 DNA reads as TGTGCCAGCACTCGCCGGACAGGGTCCAACGAGCCCCAGCATTTT. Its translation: CASTRRTGSNEPQHF.

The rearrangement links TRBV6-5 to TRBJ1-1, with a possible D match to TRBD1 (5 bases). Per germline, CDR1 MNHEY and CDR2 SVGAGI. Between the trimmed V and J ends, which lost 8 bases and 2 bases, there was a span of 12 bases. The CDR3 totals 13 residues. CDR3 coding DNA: TGTGCCAGCGTTTCCCAGGGAAACACTGAAGCTTTCTTT. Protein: CASVSQGNTEAFF.

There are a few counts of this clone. The CDR3 reads CATTDRVESPLHF. In DNA form, the CDR3 reads TGTGCCACGACGGACAGGGTGGAGTCACCCCTCCACTTT. The chain combines TRBV5-4 with TRBJ1-6; 8 bases match TRBD1. The ends lost 9 bases at V and 10 bases at J; junction bases unmatched: 9. The CDR3 is 13 residues long. From germline, CDR1 is SGHNT and CDR2 YYREEE (reference sequence).

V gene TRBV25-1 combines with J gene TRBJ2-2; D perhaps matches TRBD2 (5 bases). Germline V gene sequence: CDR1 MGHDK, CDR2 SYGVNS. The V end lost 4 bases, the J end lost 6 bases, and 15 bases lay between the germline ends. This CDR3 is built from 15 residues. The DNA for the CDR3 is TGTGCCAGCAGTGGTTCCACTAGTTTCCCCGGGGAGCTGTTTTTT. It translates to CASSGSTSFPGELFF.

CDR3 DNA: TGTGCCAGCAGCTTTATTGATAGCACTGAAGCTTTCTTT. Translation: CASSFIDSTEAFF. V and J are TRBV7-9 and TRBJ1-1; D ambiguous. Germline CDR1 SEHNR, CDR2 FQNEAQ (reference sequence). Between the trimmed V and J ends, which lost 3 bases and 4 bases, there was a span of 9 bases. The CDR3 has 13 amino acids.

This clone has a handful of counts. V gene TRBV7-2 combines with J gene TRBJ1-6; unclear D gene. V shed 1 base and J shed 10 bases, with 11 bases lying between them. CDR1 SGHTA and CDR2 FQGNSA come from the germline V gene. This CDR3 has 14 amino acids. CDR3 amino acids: CASSLGVGKSPLHF. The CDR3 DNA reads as TGTGCCAGCAGCTTAGGGGTAGGGAAATCACCCCTCCACTTT.

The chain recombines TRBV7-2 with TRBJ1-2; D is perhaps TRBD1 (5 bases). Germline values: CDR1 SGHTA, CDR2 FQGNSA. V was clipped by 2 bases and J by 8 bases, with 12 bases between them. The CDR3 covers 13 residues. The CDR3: CASSLTREGGYTF. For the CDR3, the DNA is TGTGCCAGCAGCTTAACCAGGGAGGGGGGCTACACCTTC.

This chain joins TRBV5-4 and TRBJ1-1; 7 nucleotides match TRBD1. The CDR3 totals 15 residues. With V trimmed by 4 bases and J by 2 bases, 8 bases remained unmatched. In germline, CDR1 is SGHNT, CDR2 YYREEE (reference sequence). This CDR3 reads CASSLKGTANTEAFF. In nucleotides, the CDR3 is TGTGCCAGCAGCCTTAAAGGGACAGCCAACACTGAAGCTTTCTTT. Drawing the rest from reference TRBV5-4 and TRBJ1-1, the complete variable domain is ETGVTQSPTHLIKTRGQQVTLRCSSQSGHNTVSWYQQALGQGPQFIFQYYREEENGRGNFPPRFSGLQFPNYSSELNVNALELDDSALYLCASSLKGTANTEAFFGQGTRLTVV.

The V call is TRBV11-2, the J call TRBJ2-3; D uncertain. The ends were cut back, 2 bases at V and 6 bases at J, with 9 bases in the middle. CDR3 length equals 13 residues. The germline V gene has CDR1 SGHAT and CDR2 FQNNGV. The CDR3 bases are TGTGCCAGCAGCTTATGGGATGCGGATACGCAGTATTTT. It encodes CASSLWDADTQYF.

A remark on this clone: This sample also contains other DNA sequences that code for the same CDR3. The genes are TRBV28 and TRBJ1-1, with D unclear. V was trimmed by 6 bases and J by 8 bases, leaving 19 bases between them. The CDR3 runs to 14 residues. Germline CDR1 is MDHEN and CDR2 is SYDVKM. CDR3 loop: CASSLLGLEGEAFF. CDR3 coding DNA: TGTGCCAGCAGCCTGTTGGGCCTCGAAGGAGAAGCTTTCTTT.

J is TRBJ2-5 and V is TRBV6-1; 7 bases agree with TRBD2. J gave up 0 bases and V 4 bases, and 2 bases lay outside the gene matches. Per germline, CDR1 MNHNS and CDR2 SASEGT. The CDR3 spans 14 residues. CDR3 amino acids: CASSGGGNQETQYF. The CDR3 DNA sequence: TGTGCCAGCAGTGGGGGAGGGAACCAAGAGACCCAGTACTTC.

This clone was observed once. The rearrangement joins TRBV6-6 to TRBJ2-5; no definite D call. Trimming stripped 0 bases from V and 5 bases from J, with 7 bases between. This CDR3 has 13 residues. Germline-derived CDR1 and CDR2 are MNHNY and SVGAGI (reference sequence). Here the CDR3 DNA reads TGTGCCAGCAGTTACTCCAACCTGGAGACCCAGTACTTC. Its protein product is CASSYSNLETQYF.

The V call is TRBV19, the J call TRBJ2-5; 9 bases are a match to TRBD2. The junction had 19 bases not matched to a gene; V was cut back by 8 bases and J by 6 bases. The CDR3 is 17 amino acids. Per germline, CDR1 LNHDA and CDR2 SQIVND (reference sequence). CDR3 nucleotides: TGTGCCAGTGGTGAGCAGCGCGGGGGGGCCTCGAGGAAGACCCAGTACTTC. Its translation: CASGEQRGGASRKTQYF.

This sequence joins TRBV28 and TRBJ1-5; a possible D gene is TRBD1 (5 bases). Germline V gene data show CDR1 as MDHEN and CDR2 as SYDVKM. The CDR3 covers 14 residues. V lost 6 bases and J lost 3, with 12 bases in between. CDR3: CASRRRQLNQPQHF. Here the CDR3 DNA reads TGTGCCAGCAGAAGGAGACAGCTCAATCAGCCCCAGCATTTT.

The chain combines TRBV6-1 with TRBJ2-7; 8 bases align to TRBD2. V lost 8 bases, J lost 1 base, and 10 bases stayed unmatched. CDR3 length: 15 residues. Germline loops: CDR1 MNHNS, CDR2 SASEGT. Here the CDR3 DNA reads TGTGCCAGCCGACGGGGCGGGGGGTTTTCCTACGAGCAGTACTTC. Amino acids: CASRRGGGFSYEQYF.

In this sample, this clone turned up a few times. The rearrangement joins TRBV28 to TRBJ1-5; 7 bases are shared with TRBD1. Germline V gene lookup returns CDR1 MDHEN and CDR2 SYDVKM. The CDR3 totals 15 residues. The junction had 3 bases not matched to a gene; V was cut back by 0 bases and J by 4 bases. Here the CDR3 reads CASSLWTGRNQPQHF. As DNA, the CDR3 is TGTGCCAGCAGTTTATGGACAGGGCGTAATCAGCCCCAGCATTTT.

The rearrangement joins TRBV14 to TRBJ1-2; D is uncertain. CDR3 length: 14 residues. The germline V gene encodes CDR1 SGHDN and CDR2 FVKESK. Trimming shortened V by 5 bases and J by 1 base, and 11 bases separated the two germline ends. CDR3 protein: CASSATRINYGYTF. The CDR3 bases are TGTGCCAGCAGCGCAACACGGATTAACTATGGCTACACCTTC.

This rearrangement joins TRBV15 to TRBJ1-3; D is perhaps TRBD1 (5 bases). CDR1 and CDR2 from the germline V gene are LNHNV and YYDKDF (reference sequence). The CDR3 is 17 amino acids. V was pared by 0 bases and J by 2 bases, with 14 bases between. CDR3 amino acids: CATSRDRQGFAGNTIYF. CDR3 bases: TGTGCCACCAGCAGAGATCGGCAGGGCTTTGCTGGAAACACCATATATTTT. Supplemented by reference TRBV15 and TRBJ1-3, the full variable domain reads DAMVIQNPRYQVTQFGKPVTLSCSQTLNHNVMYWYQQKSSQAPKLLFHYYDKDFNNEADTPDNFQSRRPNTSFCFLDIRSPGLGDTAMYLCATSRDRQGFAGNTIYFGEGSWLTVV.

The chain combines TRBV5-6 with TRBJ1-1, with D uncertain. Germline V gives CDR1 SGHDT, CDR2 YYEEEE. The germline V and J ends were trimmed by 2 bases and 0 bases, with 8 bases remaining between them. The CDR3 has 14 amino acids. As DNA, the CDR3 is TGTGCCAGCAGCTTAGACCGGATGAACACTGAAGCTTTCTTT. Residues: CASSLDRMNTEAFF. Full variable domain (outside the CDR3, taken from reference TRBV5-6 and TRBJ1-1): DAGVTQSPTHLIKTRGQQVTLRCSPKSGHDTVSWYQQALGQGPQFIFQYYEEEERQRGNFPDRFSGHQFPNYSSELNVNALLLGDSALYLCASSLDRMNTEAFFGQGTRLTVV.

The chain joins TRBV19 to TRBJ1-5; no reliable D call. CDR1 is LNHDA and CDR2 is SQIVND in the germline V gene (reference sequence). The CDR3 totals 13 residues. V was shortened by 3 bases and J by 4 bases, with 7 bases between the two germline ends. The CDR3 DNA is TGTGCCAGTAGTATTTCTCTAAATCAGCCCCAGCATTTT. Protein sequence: CASSISLNQPQHF. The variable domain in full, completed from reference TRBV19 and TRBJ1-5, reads DGGITQSPKYLFRKEGQNVTLSCEQNLNHDAMYWYRQDPGQGLRLIYYSQIVNDFQKGDIAEGYSVSREKKESFPLTVTSAQKNPTAFYLCASSISLNQPQHFGDGTRLSIL.

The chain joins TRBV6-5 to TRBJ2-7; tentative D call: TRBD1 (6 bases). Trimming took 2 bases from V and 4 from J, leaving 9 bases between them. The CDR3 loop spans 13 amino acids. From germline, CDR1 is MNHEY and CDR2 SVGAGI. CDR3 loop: CASSYLQGYEQYF. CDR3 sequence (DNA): TGTGCCAGCAGTTACCTACAGGGTTACGAGCAGTACTTC.